What follows are 13 T cell receptor beta chains derived from one specimen sequenced in a study of T cell changes during pregnancy in multiple sclerosis. Profiling relied on immunoSEQ multiplex PCR, and the TCRdb table lists in-frame clones only, not all of them. This table holds 100,000 or so clones, 90% to 95% found once. The specimen comprised peripheral blood, sampled in the first trimester of pregnancy. The receptors come from a female donor with multiple sclerosis, enrolled in a pregnancy study.

The J gene is TRBJ1-1, the V gene TRBV29-1; TRBD1 matches at 7 bases. The length of the CDR3 is 13 residues. The J segment lost 5 bases and the V segment lost 4 bases, leaving 7 bases of the junction unmatched. Germline V gene lookup returns CDR1 SQVTM and CDR2 ANQGSEA. CDR3 bases: TGCAGCGTTGTTCCAGGGGGGTTAACTGAAGCTTTCTTT. This gives the protein CSVVPGGLTEAFF.

The chain combines TRBV5-4 with TRBJ2-2; D is undetermined. Looked up from germline, CDR1 is SGHNT and CDR2 is YYREEE (reference sequence). V dropped 0 bases and J dropped 4 bases, with 7 bases sitting between them. The CDR3 totals 14 residues. CDR3 loop: CASSLDWATGELFF. DNA of the CDR3: TGTGCCAGCAGCTTGGACTGGGCCACCGGGGAGCTGTTTTTT. Supplemented by reference TRBV5-4 and TRBJ2-2, the full variable domain reads ETGVTQSPTHLIKTRGQQVTLRCSSQSGHNTVSWYQQALGQGPQFIFQYYREEENGRGNFPPRFSGLQFPNYSSELNVNALELDDSALYLCASSLDWATGELFFGEGSRLTVL.

The rearrangement uses TRBV5-4 and TRBJ1-1; 7 nucleotides agree with TRBD1. The V gene end was trimmed by 4 bases and the J gene end by 6 bases; junction bases not matched to a gene: 9. The length of the CDR3 is 14 residues. Germline CDR1 reads SGHNT; CDR2 reads YYREEE (reference sequence). DNA for the CDR3: TGTGCCAGCAGCCCGACAGGGAAAGTAGCTGAAGCTTTCTTT. This translates into CASSPTGKVAEAFF.

This clone was counted a few times. The chain recombines TRBV5-6 with TRBJ2-7; tentative D call: TRBD1 (6 bases). Per germline, CDR1 SGHDT and CDR2 YYEEEE. Trimming shortened V by 5 bases and J by 1 base, and 10 bases separated the two germline ends. This CDR3 contains 13 residues. The CDR3 DNA reads TGTGCCAGCAGGGTGGACAGTTCCTACGAGCAGTACTTC. Protein sequence: CASRVDSSYEQYF.

The chain joins TRBV6-6 to TRBJ2-4; weak D call: TRBD2 (5 bases). CDR1 and CDR2 from the germline V gene are MNHNY and SVGAGI (reference sequence). V was shortened by 5 bases and J by 15 bases, with 11 bases between the two germline ends. The length of the CDR3 is 10 residues. As DNA, the CDR3 is TGTGCCAGCAGTAACCGGGAATGGTACTTC. Residues: CASSNREWYF.

V is TRBV5-1 and J is TRBJ2-1, with no clear D. V was pared by 3 bases and J by 6 bases, with 13 bases between. Germline V gene sequence: CDR1 SGHRS, CDR2 YFSETQ. The CDR3 length is 14 residues. DNA for the CDR3: TGCGCCAGCAGCTCGACTCTCCCCTCCAATGAGCAGTTCTTC. This gives the protein CASSSTLPSNEQFF.

The chain recombines TRBV4-1 with TRBJ1-1; D is unclear. Germline CDR1 is MGHRA and CDR2 is YSYEKL. CDR3 length: 14 amino acids. V was pared by 1 base and J by 7 bases, with 13 bases between. The CDR3, as DNA: TGCGCCAGCAGCCAAGGGGGAGTGGGAATTGAAGCTTTCTTT. It yields the protein CASSQGGVGIEAFF.

This clone has a single count. This chain connects TRBV21-1 to TRBJ2-7; the table's TRBD2 call for D was not verified on the DNA. TRBV21-1 has pseudogene status. The CDR3 spans 15 residues. The DNA of the CDR3 is TGTGCCAGCCCGCCCCCGGGTCCTATCTCCTACGAGCAGTACTTC. Protein product: CASPPPGPISYEQYF.

This clone was observed a single time. The chain recombines TRBV27 with TRBJ1-5; TRBD1 aligns across 10 bases. This CDR3 spans 14 amino acids. In germline, CDR1 is MNHEY, CDR2 SMNVEV (reference sequence). The ends lost 8 bases at V and 4 bases at J; junction bases unmatched: 5. CDR3 residues: CASRGQGGNQPQHF. DNA for the CDR3: TGTGCCAGCCGAGGACAGGGGGGAAATCAGCCCCAGCATTTT.

The rearrangement uses TRBV5-6 and TRBJ2-3; 8 bases align to TRBD2. J gave up 3 bases and V 2 bases, and 8 bases lay outside the gene matches. The CDR3 sequence is 16 residues long. From germline, CDR1 is SGHDT and CDR2 YYEEEE. The CDR3 is CASSLPSRGATDTQYF. The DNA of the CDR3 is TGTGCCAGCAGCTTACCCTCGCGGGGGGCGACAGATACGCAGTATTTT.

V usage is TRBV6-6 and J usage is TRBJ1-2; a weak D match, TRBD1 (6 bases). Germline CDR1 and CDR2: MNHNY and SVGAGI (reference sequence). The CDR3 is 14 amino acids. V lost 0 bases and J lost 7, with 12 bases in between. For the CDR3, the DNA is TGTGCCAGCAGTTACTCGGAACAGGGCCGTGGCTACACCTTC. Amino acid sequence: CASSYSEQGRGYTF.

The chain joins TRBV18 to TRBJ2-7; D may be TRBD1 (6 bases). This CDR3 comprises 14 residues. Germline-derived CDR1 and CDR2 are KGHSH and LQKENI. V dropped 6 bases and J dropped 7 bases, with 19 bases sitting between them. In DNA form, the CDR3 reads TGTGCCAGCTCTCGGGCTACAGGGTTCGGGGAGCAGTACTTC. Protein sequence: CASSRATGFGEQYF.

The chain employs TRBV6-5 and TRBJ1-4, with D unresolved. The V gene lost 5 bases and the J gene lost 6 bases, with 16 bases spanning the gap. From germline, CDR1 is MNHEY and CDR2 SVGAGI. The CDR3 consists of 15 residues. The CDR3 protein is CASSPAPRGDEKLFF. CDR3 nucleotide sequence: TGTGCCAGCAGTCCGGCTCCCCGGGGAGATGAAAAACTGTTTTTT.